The sequence of this T cell receptor beta chain was determined in a study of CD8 T cells in ankylosing spondylitis. This CDR3 region has 15 residues. The germline CDR1 and CDR2 sequences are LGHDT and YNNKEL (reference sequence). V trimming: 3 bases; J trimming: 4 bases; junction bases outside the gene matches: 7. TCRdb re-called the 5' RACE reads through MiXCR, storing one row per CDR3 protein. The sample records fewer than 650,000 distinct CDR3 sequences, approximately 12% being singletons. Overall study results and limits: Ankylosing spondylitis blood appeared to be characterized by a TCR beta motif of 8 or 9 highly homologous variants. With a CD8+ phenotype, disease-linked clones were relatively rare in peripheral blood.

As to this clonotype: Its antigen is undetermined.

Sequenced: blood, either unsorted or a sorted T cell fraction (not recorded which). This TCR came from a male donor with ankylosing spondylitis. The chain couples TRBV3-1 to TRBJ1-1; 8 bases line up with TRBD1. The CDR3 is CASSHTGGRFTEAFF. The CDR3 DNA reads as TGTGCCAGCAGCCACACAGGGGGTCGGTTCACTGAAGCTTTCTTT.